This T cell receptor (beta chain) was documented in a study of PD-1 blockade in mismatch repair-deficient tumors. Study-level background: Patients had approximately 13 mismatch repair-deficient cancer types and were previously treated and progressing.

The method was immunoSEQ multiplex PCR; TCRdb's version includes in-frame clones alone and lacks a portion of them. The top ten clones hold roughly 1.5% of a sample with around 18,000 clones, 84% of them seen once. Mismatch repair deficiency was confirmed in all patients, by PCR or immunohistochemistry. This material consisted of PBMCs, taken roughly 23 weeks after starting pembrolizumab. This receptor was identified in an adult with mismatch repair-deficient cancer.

For the CDR3, the DNA is TGTGCCAGTAGGTCCCGAGGGTGGCAGCCCCAGCATTTT. Amino acids: CASRSRGWQPQHF. The gene calls are TRBV19 and TRBJ1-5, with D uncertain. V was trimmed by 6 bases and J by 7 bases, leaving 13 bases between them. The germline V gene has CDR1 LNHDA and CDR2 SQIVND (reference sequence). CDR3 size: 13 residues.